The rows below give T cell receptor beta chains drawn from one sample of a study of cytomegalovirus exposure and HLA in healthy donors. Measured with immunoSEQ multiplex PCR; TCRdb has only the in-frame clones, and not every one. The data hold more than 45,000 clones, with around four fifths observed a single time. Material for sequencing was PBMCs. These receptors were collected from a man between 25 and 39 years old in good health and CMV-seronegative. Each CDR3 is given with its conserved first and last residue. Clone size is given for some rows only: seen once, a few or many times, or a class if the clone is expanded.

>TRBV5-1|NA
CASSQTQGWDEKLFF
>TRBV25-1|NA
CASTTGTDEAFF
>TRBV13|NA
CASRGSGESYEQYF
>TRBV18|NA
CASSSYDSEAFF
>TRBV18|NA
CASSLDRLGSGYTF
>TRBV7-9|NA
CASSREGDNEQFF
>TRBV5-6|NA
CASSLNLHRGDYGYTF
>TRBV6-1|NA
CASSVSGGTDTQYF
>TRBV2|few
CASRSGEGLTDNEQFF
>TRBV7-2|NA
CASSLGVLAGGQETQYF
>TRBV5-6|NA
CASSLGLGLAYEQYF
>TRBV4-3|NA
CASSQAQVGLATNEKLFF
>TRBV7-2|NA
CASSLVRTGKVGTDTQYF
>TRBV5-1|NA
CASSLMPGRGDTQYF
>TRBV4-2|NA
CASSQEIGGSHEQYF
>TRBV2|NA
CASIQGSGFNEQFF
>TRBV18|NA
CASSPGTGGYTEAFF
>TRBV10-3|NA
CAIRGQGGQETQYF
>TRBV18|NA
CASSPRGKTDTEAFF
>TRBV5-5|few
CASSLVGVSYNQPQHF
>TRBV9|NA
CASSVEGGAGNTIYF
>TRBV25-1|NA
CASSEAGFKTQYF
>TRBV6-5|once
CASSYEGTGHYEQYF
>TRBV7-2|NA
CASSRPGLAGVSYEQYF
>TRBV2|NA
CASSVGGMGNTIYF
>TRBV11-2|few
CASSLGTNQETQYF
>TRBV7-9|NA
CASSNWGQGEQYF
>TRBV7-9|NA
CASSRRPRREGQETQYF
>TRBV7-2|NA
CASSSLEEQGREQYF
>TRBV27|once
CASSPPRLAGVVDEQFF
>TRBV7-9|NA
CASSLPFRSEAFF
>TRBV6-5|NA
CASSYGTGMETQYF
>TRBV2|NA
CASSHTESTNEKLFF
>TRBV5-1|once
CASSWAAPGSGYTF
>TRBV30|NA
CAWGRAGANVLTF
>TRBV5-1|NA
CASSIEGATEAFF
>TRBV7-2|NA
CASSWTGTGELFF
>TRBV11-3|few
CASSFWTLGEQETQYF
>TRBV6-5|NA
CASRLTLGNYGYTF
>TRBV6-5|NA
CASSGRGGSYNEQFF
>TRBV19|NA
CASSSGTRNYNEQFF
>TRBV6-6|NA
CASRRQGQGVTGELFF